There are a few counts of the clone carrying this T cell receptor (beta chain). Trimming removed 1 base from V and 1 base from J, with 7 bases in between. Germline V gene data show CDR1 as SEHNR and CDR2 as FQNEAQ (reference sequence). This CDR3 has 14 amino acids. The data were obtained in a study of blood T cell repertoires in COVID-19. Study-wide background: Italy, Spain and the United States were the sources of the convalescent and acute COVID-19 samples.

Data came from immunoSEQ multiplex PCR; TCRdb stores just in-frame clones and leaves some out. The sample has about 280,000 clones, about 89% seen once. The chain is built from TRBV7-9 and TRBJ1-1, with D perhaps TRBD1 (6 bases). This clonotype was sampled from a man in his fifties with acute or convalescent COVID-19. Specimen: peripheral blood. In DNA form, the CDR3 reads TGTGCCAGCAGCTTAGGGGGACAGAACACTGAAGCTTTCTTT. Amino acids: CASSLGGQNTEAFF.